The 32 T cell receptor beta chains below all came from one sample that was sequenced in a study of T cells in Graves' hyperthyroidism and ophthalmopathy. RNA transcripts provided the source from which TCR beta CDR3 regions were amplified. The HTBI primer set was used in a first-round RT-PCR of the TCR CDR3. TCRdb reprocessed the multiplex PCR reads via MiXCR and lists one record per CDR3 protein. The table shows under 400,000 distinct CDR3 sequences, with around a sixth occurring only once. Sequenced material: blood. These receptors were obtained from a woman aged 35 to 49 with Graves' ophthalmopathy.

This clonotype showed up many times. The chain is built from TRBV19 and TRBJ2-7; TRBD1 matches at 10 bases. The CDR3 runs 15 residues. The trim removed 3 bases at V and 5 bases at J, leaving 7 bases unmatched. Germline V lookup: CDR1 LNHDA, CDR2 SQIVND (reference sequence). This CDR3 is CASSMRSGTGDEQYF. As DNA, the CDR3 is TGTGCCAGTAGTATGAGGAGCGGGACAGGGGACGAGCAGTACTTC.

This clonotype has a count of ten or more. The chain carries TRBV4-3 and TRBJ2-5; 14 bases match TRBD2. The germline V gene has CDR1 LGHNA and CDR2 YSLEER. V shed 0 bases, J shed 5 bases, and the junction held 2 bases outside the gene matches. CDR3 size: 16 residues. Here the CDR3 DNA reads TGCGCCAGCAGCCAAGATCGACTAGCGGGAGGGGAGACCCAGTACTTC. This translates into CASSQDRLAGGETQYF.

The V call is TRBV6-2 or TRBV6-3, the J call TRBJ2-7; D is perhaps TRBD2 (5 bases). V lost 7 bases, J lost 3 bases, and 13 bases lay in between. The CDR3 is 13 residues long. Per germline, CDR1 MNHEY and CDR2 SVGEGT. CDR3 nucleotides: TGTGCCAGCAAAAAAAGCGGTATCTACGAGCAGTACTTC. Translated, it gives CASKKSGIYEQYF.

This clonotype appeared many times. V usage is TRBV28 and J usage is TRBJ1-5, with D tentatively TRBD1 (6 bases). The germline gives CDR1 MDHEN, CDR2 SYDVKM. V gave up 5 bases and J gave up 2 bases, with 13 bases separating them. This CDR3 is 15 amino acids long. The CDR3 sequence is CASSLPGAGNQPQHF. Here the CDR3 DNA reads TGTGCCAGCAGTCTACCAGGGGCTGGCAATCAGCCCCAGCATTTT.

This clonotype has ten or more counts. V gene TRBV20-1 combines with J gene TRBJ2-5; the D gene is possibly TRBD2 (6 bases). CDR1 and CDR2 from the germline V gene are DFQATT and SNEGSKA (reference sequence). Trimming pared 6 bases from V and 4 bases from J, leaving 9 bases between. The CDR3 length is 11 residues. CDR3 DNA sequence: TGCAGTGCGGGGAGGTCAGAGACCCAGTACTTC. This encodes CSAGRSETQYF.

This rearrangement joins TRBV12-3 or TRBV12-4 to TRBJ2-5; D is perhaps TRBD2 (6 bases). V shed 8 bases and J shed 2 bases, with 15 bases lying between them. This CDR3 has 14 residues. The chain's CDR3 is CASAPGTVQETQYF. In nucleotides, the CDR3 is TGTGCCAGCGCCCCCGGGACTGTACAAGAGACCCAGTACTTC.

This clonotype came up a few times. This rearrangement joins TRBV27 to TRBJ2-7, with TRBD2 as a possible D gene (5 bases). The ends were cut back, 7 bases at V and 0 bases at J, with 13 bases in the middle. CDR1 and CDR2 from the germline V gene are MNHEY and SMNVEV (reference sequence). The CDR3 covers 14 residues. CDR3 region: CASKAQRASYEQYF. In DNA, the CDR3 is TGTGCCAGCAAAGCCCAGAGGGCCTCCTACGAGCAGTACTTC.

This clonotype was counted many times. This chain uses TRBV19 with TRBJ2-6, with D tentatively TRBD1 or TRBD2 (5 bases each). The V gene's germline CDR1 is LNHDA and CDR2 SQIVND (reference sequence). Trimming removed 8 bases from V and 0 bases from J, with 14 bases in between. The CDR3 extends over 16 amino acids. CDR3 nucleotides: TGTGCCAGTGAGAGGACGGGGCTCTCTGGGGCCAACGTCCTGACTTTC. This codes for CASERTGLSGANVLTF. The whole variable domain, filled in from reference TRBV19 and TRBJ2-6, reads DGGITQSPKYLFRKEGQNVTLSCEQNLNHDAMYWYRQDPGQGLRLIYYSQIVNDFQKGDIAEGYSVSREKKESFPLTVTSAQKNPTAFYLCASERTGLSGANVLTFGAGSRLTVL.

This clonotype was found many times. The CDR3 DNA reads TGTGCCAGCAGCCAAGCCAGGGGGCGTAGCGAGCAGTACTTC. This encodes CASSQARGRSEQYF. The chain has TRBV3-1 and TRBJ2-7, with 8 positions matching TRBD1. V shed 1 base, J shed 6 bases, and the junction held 5 bases outside the gene matches. The CDR3 is 14 residues long. Germline assignment: CDR1 LGHDT and CDR2 YNNKEL (reference sequence).

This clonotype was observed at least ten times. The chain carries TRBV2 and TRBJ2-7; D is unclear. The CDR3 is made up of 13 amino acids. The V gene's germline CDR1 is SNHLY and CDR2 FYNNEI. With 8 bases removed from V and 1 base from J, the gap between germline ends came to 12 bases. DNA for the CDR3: TGTGCCAGCCGCTTTGAACAATCCTACGAGCAGTACTTC. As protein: CASRFEQSYEQYF.

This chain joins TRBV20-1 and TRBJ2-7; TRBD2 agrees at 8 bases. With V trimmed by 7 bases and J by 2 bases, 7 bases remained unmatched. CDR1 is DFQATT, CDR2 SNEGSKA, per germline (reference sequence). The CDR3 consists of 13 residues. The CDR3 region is CSVSEREPYEQYF. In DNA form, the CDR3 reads TGCAGTGTTAGCGAGCGGGAGCCCTACGAGCAGTACTTC.

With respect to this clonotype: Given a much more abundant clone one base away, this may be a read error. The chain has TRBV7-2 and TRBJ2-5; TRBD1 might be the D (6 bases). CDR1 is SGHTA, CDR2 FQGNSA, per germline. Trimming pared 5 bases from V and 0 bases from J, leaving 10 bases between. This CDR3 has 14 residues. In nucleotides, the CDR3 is TGTGCCAGCAGCGCGCGGACAGACCAAGAGACCCAGTACTTC. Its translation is CASSARTDQETQYF.

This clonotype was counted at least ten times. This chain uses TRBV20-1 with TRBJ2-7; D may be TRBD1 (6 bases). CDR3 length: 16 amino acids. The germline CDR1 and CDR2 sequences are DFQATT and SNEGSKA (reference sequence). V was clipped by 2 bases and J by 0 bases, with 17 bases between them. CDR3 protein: CSARLLTGKFSYEQYF. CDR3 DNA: TGCAGTGCTAGACTTCTAACAGGGAAATTCTCCTACGAGCAGTACTTC.

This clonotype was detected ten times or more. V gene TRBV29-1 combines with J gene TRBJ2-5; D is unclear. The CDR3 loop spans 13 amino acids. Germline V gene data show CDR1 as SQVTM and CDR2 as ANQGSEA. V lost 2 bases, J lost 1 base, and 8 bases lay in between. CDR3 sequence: CSVESGLQETQYF. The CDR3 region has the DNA TGCAGCGTTGAATCCGGGCTCCAAGAGACCCAGTACTTC.

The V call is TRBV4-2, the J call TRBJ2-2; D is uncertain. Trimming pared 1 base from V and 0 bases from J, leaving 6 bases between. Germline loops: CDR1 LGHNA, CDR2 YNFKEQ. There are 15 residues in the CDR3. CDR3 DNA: TGTGCCAGCAGCCAAGGTGGGGCGAACACCGGGGAGCTGTTTTTT. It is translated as CASSQGGANTGELFF.

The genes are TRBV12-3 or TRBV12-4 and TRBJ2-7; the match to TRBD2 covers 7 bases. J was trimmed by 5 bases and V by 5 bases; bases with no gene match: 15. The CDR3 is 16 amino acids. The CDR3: CASSPRGGRIRDEQYF. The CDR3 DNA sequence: TGTGCCAGCAGTCCTAGGGGCGGGAGAATCCGGGACGAGCAGTACTTC.

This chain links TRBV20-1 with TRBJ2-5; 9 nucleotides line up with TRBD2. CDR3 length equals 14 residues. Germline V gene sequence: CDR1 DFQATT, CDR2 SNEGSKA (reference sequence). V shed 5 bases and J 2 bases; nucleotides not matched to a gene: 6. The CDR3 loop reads CSAGHTSGQETQYF. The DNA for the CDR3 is TGCAGTGCTGGACACACTAGCGGGCAAGAGACCCAGTACTTC.

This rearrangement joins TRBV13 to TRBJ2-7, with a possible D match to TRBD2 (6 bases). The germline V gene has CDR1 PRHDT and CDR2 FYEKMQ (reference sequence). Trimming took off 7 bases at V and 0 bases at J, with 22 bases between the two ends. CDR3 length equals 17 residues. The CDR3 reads CASISTSWDSTSYEQYF. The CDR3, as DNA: TGTGCCAGCATCTCCACCAGTTGGGACTCCACCTCCTACGAGCAGTACTTC.

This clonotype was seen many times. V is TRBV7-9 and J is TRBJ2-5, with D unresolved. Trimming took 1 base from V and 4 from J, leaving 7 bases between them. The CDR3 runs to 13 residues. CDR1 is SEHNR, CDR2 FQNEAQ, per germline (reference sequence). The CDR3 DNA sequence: TGTGCCAGCAGCTTAGAGGCCGGAGAGACCCAGTACTTC. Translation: CASSLEAGETQYF.

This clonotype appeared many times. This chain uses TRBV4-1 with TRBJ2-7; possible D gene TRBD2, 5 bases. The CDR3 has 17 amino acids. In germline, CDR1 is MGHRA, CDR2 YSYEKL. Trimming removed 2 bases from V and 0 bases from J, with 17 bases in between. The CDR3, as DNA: TGCGCCAGCAGCCAACCTCCCTACCGGGAACACTCCTACGAGCAGTACTTC. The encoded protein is CASSQPPYREHSYEQYF.

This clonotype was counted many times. CDR3 bases: TGCGCCAGCAGTGATAACCTTTCTGGAAACACCATATATTTT. As protein: CASSDNLSGNTIYF. This sequence joins TRBV10-1 and TRBJ1-3; unclear D gene. There are 14 residues in the CDR3. V was trimmed by 3 bases and J by 1 base, leaving 7 bases between them. In germline, CDR1 is WNHNN, CDR2 SYGVQD (reference sequence).

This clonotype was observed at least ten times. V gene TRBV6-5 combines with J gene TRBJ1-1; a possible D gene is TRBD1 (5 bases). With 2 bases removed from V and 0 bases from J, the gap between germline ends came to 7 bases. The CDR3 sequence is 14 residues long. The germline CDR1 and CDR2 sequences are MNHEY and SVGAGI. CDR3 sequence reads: CASSYGALNTEAFF. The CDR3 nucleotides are TGTGCCAGCAGTTACGGGGCACTGAACACTGAAGCTTTCTTT.

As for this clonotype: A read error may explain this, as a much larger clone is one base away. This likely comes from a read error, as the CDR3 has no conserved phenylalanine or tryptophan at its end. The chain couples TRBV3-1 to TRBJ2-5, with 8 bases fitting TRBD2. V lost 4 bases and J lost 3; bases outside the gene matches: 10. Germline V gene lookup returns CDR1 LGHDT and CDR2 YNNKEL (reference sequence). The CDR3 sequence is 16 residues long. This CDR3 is CASSPPVAGTKETQYL. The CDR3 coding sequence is TGTGCCAGCAGCCCCCCGGTAGCGGGGACTAAAGAGACCCAGTACCTC.

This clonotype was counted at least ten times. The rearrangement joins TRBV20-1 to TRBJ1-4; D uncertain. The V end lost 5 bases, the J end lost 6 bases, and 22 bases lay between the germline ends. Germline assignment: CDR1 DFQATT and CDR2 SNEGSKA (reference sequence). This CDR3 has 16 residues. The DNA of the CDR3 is TGCAGTGCTCCCGATGGGAGGTCCAATTCCGATGAAAAACTGTTTTTT. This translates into CSAPDGRSNSDEKLFF.

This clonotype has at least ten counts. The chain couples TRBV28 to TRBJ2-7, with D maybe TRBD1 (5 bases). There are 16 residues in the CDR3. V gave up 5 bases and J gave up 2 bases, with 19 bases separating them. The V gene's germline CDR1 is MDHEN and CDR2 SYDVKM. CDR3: CASSTQRQTLTYEQYF. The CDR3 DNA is TGTGCCAGCAGTACTCAAAGACAGACACTCACCTACGAGCAGTACTTC.

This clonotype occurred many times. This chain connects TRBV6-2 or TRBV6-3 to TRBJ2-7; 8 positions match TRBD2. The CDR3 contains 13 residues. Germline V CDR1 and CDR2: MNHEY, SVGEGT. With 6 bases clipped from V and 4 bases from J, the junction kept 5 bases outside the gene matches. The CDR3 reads CASSRAGVYEQYF. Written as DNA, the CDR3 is TGTGCCAGCAGCCGAGCGGGAGTGTACGAGCAGTACTTC.

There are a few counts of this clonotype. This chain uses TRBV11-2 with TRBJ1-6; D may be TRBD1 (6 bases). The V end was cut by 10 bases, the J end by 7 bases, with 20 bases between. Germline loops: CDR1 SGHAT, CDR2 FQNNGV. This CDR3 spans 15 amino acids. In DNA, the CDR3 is TGTGCCACCCGGACAGAAACTGCGCAAAATTCACCCCTCCACTTT. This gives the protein CATRTETAQNSPLHF.

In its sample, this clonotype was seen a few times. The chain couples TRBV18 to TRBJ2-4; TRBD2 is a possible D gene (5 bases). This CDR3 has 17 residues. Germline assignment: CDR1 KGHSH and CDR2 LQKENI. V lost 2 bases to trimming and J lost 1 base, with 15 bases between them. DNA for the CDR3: TGTGCCAGCTCACCAAGTTCGAGGGAATCGGCCAAAAACATTCAGTACTTC. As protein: CASSPSSRESAKNIQYF.

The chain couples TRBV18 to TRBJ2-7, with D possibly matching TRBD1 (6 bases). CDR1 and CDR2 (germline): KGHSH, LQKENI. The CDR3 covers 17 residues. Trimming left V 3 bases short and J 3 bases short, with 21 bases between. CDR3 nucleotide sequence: TGTGCCAGCTCACCCCGTGGCGTCAGGGGCACCGGCTACGAGCAGTACTTC. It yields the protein CASSPRGVRGTGYEQYF. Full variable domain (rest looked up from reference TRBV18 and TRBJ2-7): NAGVMQNPRHLVRRRGQEARLRCSPMKGHSHVYWYRQLPEEGLKFMVYLQKENIIDESGMPKERFSAEFPKEGPSILRIQQVVRGDSAAYFCASSPRGVRGTGYEQYFGPGTRLTVT.

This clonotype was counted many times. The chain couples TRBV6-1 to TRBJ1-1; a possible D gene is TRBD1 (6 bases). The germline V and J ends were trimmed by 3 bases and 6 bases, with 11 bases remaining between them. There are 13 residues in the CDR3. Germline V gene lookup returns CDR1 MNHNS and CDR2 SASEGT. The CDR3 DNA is TGTGCCAGCAGTGACACAGGGTTTTCTGAAGCTTTCTTT. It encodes CASSDTGFSEAFF.

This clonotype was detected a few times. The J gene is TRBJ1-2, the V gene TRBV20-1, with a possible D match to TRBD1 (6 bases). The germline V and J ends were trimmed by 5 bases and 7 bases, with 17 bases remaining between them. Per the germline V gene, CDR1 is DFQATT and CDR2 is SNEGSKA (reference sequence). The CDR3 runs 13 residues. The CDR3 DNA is TGCAGTGCTGTTGACAGGTCCACCCGTGGCTACACCTTC. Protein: CSAVDRSTRGYTF.

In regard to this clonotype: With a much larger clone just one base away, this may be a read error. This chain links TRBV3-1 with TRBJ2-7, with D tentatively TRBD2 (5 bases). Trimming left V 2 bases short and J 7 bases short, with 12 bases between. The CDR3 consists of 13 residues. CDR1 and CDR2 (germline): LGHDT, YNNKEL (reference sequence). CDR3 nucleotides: TGTGCCAGCAGCCAAAGGGTGCCGGGGGAGCAGTACTTC. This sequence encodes CASSQRVPGEQYF.